This T cell receptor beta chain stems from a study of blood T cell repertoires in COVID-19 (dated by TCRdb to the early 2020s). Describing the broader study: Samples from collaborators originated in the United States, Italy and Spain and spanned both the acute and convalescent phases of COVID-19. Sample metadata almost always included a de-identified subject ID, COVID-19 status, age in years and sex. Subjects who had been exposed to COVID-19, were actively infected with it, or had recovered from it provided the deeply sampled blood TCRbeta repertoires that made up the dataset. The samples were drawn from two sources: the first 160 participants of the ongoing ImmuneRACE study, and about 1,300 subjects contributed by 6 global collaborators. The prospective study material was composed of cDNA or gDNA derived from T cells, B-cell-depleted T cells, or PBMCs. A freely available public database, intended as a resource for researchers studying the immune response to SARS-CoV-2, is where the repertoires were released. Where available, HLA class I and class II types were taken from metadata supplied by the sample provider and were not determined by assay-based typing.

Turning to this clone: What this receptor recognizes is not known. Base qualities were left out, and no much larger clone turns up one base away.

The study at large found these results: Clinical and demographic metadata were provided uncurated, with the amount varying by source and participant.

The CDR3 spans 14 residues, from the cysteine through the phenylalanine. The retained sequence is limited to the CDR3, 42 bases, with the frame set at the first base. V is clipped by 7 bases and J by 3 bases, and the sequence between their germline boundaries is 10 bases long. The germline V gene provides CDR1 ENHRY and CDR2 SYGVKD. Whole blood was collected in K2EDTA tubes by collaborating institutions according to the institutions' own protocols. For TCRbeta analysis, collaborators shipped samples in one of three forms: frozen whole blood, isolated PBMCs, or DNA extracted from either of those sample types. The immunoSEQ Assay, a bias-controlled multiplex PCR, was used to amplify TCRbeta CDR3 regions from genomic DNA. In the authors' own workflow: The number of nucleated cells in each sample was estimated by amplification of reference gene primers within the assay. To quantify the absolute abundance of each unique TCRbeta CDR3 rearrangement, sequence reads were collapsed and filtered. For each sample, productive Simpson clonality was calculated as the square root of Simpson's diversity index across productive rearrangements. Here the immuneACCESS table is served through TCRdb, limited to in-frame sequences with V and J called. Missing clones are a known gap in these copies; in checked studies unresolved V genes cover under half, and the rest lacks a known reason. V, J and clone size derive from that table, while D and trimming were established from the DNA sequence. Present in this sample are some 110,000 clones, 70% to 85% of which were seen just once. The ten largest clones take up 2.5% to 4% of the sample.

Input material: peripheral blood. This chain is built from TRBV10-3 and TRBJ2-6; the D segment could be TRBD2, given 6 matching bases. This sequence originates from a woman older than 75 with active or convalescent COVID-19. The CDR3: CAIIRGGGANVLTF. The sequenced DNA is TGTGCCATCATTAGGGGAGGTGGGGCCAACGTCCTGACTTTC.